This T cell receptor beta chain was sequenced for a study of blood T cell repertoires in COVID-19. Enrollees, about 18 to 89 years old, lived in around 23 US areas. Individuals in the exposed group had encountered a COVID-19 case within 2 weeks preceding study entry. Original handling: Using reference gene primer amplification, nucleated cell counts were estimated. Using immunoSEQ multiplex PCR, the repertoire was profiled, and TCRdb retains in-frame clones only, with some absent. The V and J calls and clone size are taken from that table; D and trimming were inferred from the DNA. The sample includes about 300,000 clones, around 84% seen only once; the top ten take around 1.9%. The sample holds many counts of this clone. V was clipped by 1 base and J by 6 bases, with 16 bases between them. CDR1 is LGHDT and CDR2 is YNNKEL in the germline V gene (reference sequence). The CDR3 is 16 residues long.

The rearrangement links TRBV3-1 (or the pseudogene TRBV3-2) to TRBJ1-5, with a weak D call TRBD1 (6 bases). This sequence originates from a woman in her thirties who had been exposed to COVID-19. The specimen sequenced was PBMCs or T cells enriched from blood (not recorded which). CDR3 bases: TGTGCCAGCAGCCAAGGAGGGGGTCCAGGAGGTCAGCCCCAGCATTTT. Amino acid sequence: CASSQGGGPGGQPQHF.